These 5 T cell receptor beta chains were all obtained from the same sample, sequenced in a study of cytomegalovirus exposure and HLA in healthy donors. Profiling relied on immunoSEQ multiplex PCR, and the TCRdb table lists in-frame clones only, not all of them. The sample comprises 200,000 to 250,000 clones, 80% to 95% of which are singletons, and 0.8% to 1.2% rests with the top ten. What was sequenced was PBMCs. The receptors were gathered from a woman between 18 and 30 years old in good health and CMV-seronegative.

Concerning this clone itself: One end of the junction does not line up with germline, which may come from a read error. This chain links TRBV6-1 with TRBJ1-3, with D perhaps matching TRBD1 (6 bases). This CDR3 spans 12 amino acids. The germline V gene encodes CDR1 MNHNS and CDR2 SASEGT. The CDR3 is CASSEAQGTRDF. The CDR3 coding sequence is TGTGCCAGCAGTGAAGCGCAGGGGACAAGGGATTTT.

The J gene is TRBJ2-3, the V gene TRBV6-5; 8 bases align to TRBD2. In germline, CDR1 is MNHEY, CDR2 SVGAGI. V was clipped by 2 bases and J by 3 bases; unmatched bases: 7. The CDR3 sequence is 16 residues long. CDR3 in amino acids: CASSYASGSGTDTQYF. In nucleotides, the CDR3 is TGTGCCAGCAGTTACGCGAGCGGGAGTGGTACAGATACGCAGTATTTT.

This chain uses TRBV11-2 with TRBJ2-7; maybe TRBD2 (6 bases). The CDR3 has 15 residues. Germline V gives CDR1 SGHAT, CDR2 FQNNGV. Trimming removed 3 bases from V and 4 bases from J, with 16 bases in between. CDR3 coding DNA: TGTGCCAGCAGCTTTACACGCGGGGTCGCTTACGAGCAGTACTTC. It translates to CASSFTRGVAYEQYF.

The rearrangement joins TRBV7-9 to TRBJ1-1; TRBD1 aligns across 8 bases. CDR3 length equals 14 residues. V trimming: 5 bases; J trimming: 6 bases; junction bases outside the gene matches: 8. Germline loops: CDR1 SEHNR, CDR2 FQNEAQ (reference sequence). The CDR3 is CASSAAVRGPEAFF. The CDR3 bases are TGTGCCAGCAGCGCCGCGGTCAGGGGGCCTGAAGCTTTCTTT.

V usage is TRBV30 and J usage is TRBJ2-1, with 10 bases fitting TRBD2. V lost 3 bases to trimming and J lost 12 bases; unmatched junction nucleotides: 8. The germline CDR1 and CDR2 sequences are GTSNPN and SVGIG (reference sequence). The CDR3 has 13 residues. CDR3 nucleotides: TGTGCCTGGAGCGGACTAGCGGCGCATTTGCAGTTCTTC. Translating gives CAWSGLAAHLQFF. The full variable domain, completed using reference TRBV30 and TRBJ2-1, is SQTIHQWPATLVQPVGSPLSLECTVEGTSNPNLYWYRQAAGRGLQLLFYSVGIGQISSEVPQNLSASRPQDRQFILSSKKLLLSDSGFYLCAWSGLAAHLQFFGPGTRLTVL.